The clone carrying this TCR beta chain was counted between two and nine times. This entry belongs to a study of T-cell memory formation after mild COVID-19. Study as a whole: TCR clusters were mostly confined to one donor each.

5'RACE primed at constant segments yielded TCR alpha and TCR beta cDNA libraries bearing sample barcodes and UMIs. TCRdb itself ran the 5' RACE reads through MiXCR, one entry per CDR3 protein. The table shows about 360,000 distinct CDR3 sequences, with approximately 15% occurring only once. Trimming cost V 5 bases and J 0 bases; bases outside gene matches: 10. Germline V gene lookup returns CDR1 MGHDK and CDR2 SYGVNS. The CDR3 consists of 18 residues. The chain uses TRBV25-1 and TRBJ2-3, with 11 bases identical to TRBD2. The specimen was PBMCs or a T cell subset sorted from them (not recorded which). This clonotype originated in a man aged 18 to 35 who had mild COVID-19 (a few samples of this study predate the infection). Cell type and time point are not known. In DNA, the CDR3 is TGTGCCAGCAGTCTGCCTCCGGGACTAGCGGAAAGCACAGATACGCAGTATTTT. This encodes CASSLPPGLAESTDTQYF.